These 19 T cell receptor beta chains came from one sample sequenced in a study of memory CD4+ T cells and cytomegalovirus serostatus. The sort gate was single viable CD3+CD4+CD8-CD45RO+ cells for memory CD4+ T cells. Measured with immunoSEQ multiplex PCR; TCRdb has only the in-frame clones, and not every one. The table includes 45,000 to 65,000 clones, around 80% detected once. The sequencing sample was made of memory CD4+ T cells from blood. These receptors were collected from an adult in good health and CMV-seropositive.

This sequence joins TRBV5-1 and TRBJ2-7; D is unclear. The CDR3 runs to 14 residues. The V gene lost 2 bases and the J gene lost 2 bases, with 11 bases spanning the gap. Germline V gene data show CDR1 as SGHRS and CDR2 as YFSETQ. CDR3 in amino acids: CASSFTPDPYEQYF. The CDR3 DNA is TGCGCCAGCAGCTTCACCCCGGACCCCTACGAGCAGTACTTC.

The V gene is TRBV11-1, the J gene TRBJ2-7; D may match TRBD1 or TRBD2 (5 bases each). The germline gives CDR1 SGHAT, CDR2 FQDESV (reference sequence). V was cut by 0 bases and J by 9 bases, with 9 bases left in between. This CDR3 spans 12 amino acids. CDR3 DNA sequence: TGTGCCAGCAGCTTAGCGGGGGAAGGGCAGTACTTC. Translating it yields CASSLAGEGQYF.

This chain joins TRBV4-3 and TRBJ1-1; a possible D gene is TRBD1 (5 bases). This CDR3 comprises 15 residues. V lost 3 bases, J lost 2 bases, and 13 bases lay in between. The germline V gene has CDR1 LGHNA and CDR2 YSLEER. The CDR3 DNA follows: TGCGCCAGCAGCCAGGGACTCCTGGTTAACACTGAAGCTTTCTTT. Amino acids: CASSQGLLVNTEAFF.

The CDR3 protein is CASSLLKEGGAKNIQYF. CDR3 DNA: TGTGCCAGCAGTTTGCTTAAGGAGGGGGGTGCCAAAAACATTCAGTACTTC. V gene TRBV27 combines with J gene TRBJ2-4; D may be TRBD1 or TRBD2 (6 bases each). Looked up from germline, CDR1 is MNHEY and CDR2 is SMNVEV (reference sequence). Trimming pared 3 bases from V and 1 base from J, leaving 16 bases between. The CDR3 has 17 amino acids.

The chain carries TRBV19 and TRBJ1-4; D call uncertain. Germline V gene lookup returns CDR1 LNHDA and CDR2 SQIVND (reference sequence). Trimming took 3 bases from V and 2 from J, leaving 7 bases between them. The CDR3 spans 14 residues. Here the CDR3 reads CASSIGNTNEKLFF. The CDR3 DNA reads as TGTGCCAGTAGTATCGGGAATACTAATGAAAAACTGTTTTTT.

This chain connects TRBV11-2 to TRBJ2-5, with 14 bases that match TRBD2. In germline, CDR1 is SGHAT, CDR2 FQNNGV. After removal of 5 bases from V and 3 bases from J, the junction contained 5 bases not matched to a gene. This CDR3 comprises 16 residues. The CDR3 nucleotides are TGTGCCAGCAGCGTAGGACTAGCGGGAGGAAAAGAGACCCAGTACTTC. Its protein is CASSVGLAGGKETQYF.

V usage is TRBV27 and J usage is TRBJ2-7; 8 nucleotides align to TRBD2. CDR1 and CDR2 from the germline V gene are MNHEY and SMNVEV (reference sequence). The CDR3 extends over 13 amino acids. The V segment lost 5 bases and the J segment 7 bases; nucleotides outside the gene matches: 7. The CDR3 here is CASSPAGVGEQYF. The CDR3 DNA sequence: TGTGCCAGCAGTCCAGCGGGAGTGGGGGAGCAGTACTTC.

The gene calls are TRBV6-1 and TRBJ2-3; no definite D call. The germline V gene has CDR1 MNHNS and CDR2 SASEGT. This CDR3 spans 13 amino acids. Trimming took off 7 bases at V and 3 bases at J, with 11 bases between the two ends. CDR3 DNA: TGTGCCAGCACCCCGTCCGGTACAGATACGCAGTATTTT. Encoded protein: CASTPSGTDTQYF.

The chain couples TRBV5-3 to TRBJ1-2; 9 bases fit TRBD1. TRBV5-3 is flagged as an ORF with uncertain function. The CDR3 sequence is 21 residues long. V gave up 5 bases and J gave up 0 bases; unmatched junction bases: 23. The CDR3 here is CARRVDRGLRRCVDTNYGYTF. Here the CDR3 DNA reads TGTGCCAGAAGGGTGGACAGGGGCCTGAGGAGGTGCGTCGATACTAACTATGGCTACACCTTC.

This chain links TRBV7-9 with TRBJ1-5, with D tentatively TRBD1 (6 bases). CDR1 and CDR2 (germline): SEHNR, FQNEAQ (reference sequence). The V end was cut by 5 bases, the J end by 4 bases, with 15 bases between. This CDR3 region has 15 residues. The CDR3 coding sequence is TGTGCCAGCAGCCCCGACGGGGGGCGGAATCAGCCCCAGCATTTT. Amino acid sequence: CASSPDGGRNQPQHF. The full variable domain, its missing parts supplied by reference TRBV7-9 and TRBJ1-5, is DTGVSQNPRHKITKRGQNVTFRCDPISEHNRLYWYRQTLGQGPEFLTYFQNEAQLEKSRLLSDRFSAERPKGSFSTLEIQRTEQGDSAMYLCASSPDGGRNQPQHFGDGTRLSIL.

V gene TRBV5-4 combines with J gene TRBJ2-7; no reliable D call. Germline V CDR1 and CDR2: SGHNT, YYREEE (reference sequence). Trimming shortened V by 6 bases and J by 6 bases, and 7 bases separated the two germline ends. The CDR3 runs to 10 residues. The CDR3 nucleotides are TGTGCCAGCATTTCCCCCGAGCAGTACTTC. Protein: CASISPEQYF.

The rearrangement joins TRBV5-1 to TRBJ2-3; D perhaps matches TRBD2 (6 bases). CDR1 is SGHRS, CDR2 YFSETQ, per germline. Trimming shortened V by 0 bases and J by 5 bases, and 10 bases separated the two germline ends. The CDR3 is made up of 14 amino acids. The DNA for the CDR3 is TGCGCCAGCAGCTTGGGGGGGGTTAGAGATACGCAGTATTTT. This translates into CASSLGGVRDTQYF. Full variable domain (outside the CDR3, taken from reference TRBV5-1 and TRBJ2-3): KAGVTQTPRYLIKTRGQQVTLSCSPISGHRSVSWYQQTPGQGLQFLFEYFSETQRNKGNFPGRFSGRQFSNSRSEMNVSTLELGDSALYLCASSLGGVRDTQYFGPGTRLTVL.

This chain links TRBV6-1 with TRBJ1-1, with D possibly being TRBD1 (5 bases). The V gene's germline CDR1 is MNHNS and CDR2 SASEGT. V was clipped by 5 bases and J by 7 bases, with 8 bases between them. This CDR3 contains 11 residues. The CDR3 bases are TGTGCCAGCAGTAGACAGAATGAAGCTTTCTTT. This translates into CASSRQNEAFF.

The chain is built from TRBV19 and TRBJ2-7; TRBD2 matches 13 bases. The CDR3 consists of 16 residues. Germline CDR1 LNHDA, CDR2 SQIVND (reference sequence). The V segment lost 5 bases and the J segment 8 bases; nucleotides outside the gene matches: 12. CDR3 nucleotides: TGTGCCAGTAGTCTACCCGGGACTAGCGGGACGGTGAAGCAGTACTTC. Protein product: CASSLPGTSGTVKQYF.

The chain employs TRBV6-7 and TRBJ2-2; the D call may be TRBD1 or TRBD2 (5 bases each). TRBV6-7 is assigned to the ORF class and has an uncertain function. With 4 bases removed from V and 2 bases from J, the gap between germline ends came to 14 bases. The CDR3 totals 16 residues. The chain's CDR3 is CASSFRDPANTGELFF. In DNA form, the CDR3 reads TGTGCCAGCAGTTTCCGGGACCCTGCCAACACCGGGGAGCTGTTTTTT.

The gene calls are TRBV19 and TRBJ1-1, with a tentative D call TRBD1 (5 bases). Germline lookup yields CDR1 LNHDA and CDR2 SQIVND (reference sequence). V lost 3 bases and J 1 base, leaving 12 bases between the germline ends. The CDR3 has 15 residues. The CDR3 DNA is TGTGCCAGTAGTATCAATGGGGCGCCGAACACTGAAGCTTTCTTT. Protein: CASSINGAPNTEAFF. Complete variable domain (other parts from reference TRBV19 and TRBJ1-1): DGGITQSPKYLFRKEGQNVTLSCEQNLNHDAMYWYRQDPGQGLRLIYYSQIVNDFQKGDIAEGYSVSREKKESFPLTVTSAQKNPTAFYLCASSINGAPNTEAFFGQGTRLTVV.

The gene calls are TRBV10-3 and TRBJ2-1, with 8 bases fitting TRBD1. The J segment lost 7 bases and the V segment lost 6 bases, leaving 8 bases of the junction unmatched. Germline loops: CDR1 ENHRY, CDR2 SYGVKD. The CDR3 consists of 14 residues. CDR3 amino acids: CAISLGQGMNEQFF. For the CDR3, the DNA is TGTGCCATCAGCCTAGGACAGGGAATGAATGAGCAGTTCTTC.

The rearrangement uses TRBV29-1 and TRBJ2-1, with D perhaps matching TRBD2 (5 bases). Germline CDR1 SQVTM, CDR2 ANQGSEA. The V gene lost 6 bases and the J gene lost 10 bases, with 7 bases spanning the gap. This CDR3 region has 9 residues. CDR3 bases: TGCAGCGTGGAGGAGGAGCAGTTCTTC. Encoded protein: CSVEEEQFF.

The CDR3: CASSLVGGAGETQYF. CDR3 bases: TGTGCCAGCAGCTTAGTCGGGGGGGCCGGAGAGACCCAGTACTTC. The rearrangement uses TRBV11-2 and TRBJ2-5; 8 positions agree with TRBD2. Germline V CDR1 and CDR2: SGHAT, FQNNGV. V trimming: 1 base; J trimming: 4 bases; junction bases outside the gene matches: 5. The CDR3 spans 15 residues.